A single sample gave rise to the 23 T cell receptor beta chains below, sequenced in a study of T cell repertoires in ileal Crohn's disease. Only in-frame clones appear in the TCRdb table, and some are missing; sequencing was by immunoSEQ multiplex PCR. The table shows about 4,700 clones, with around 73% occurring only once. The sequencing sample was made of ileal tissue. Every receptor here comes from an adult with Crohn's disease.

This clone was observed a few times. The V gene is TRBV28, the J gene TRBJ1-2, with 12 bases aligning to TRBD1. CDR1 is MDHEN, CDR2 SYDVKM, per germline. This CDR3 spans 16 amino acids. The V and J ends lost 6 bases and 7 bases, in that order; junction bases with no gene match: 12. DNA of the CDR3: TGTGCCAGCAGCCTCCCGGAGGGACAGGGGGCGCGTGGCTACACCTTC. Its protein is CASSLPEGQGARGYTF.

This chain connects TRBV2 to TRBJ1-2; D is uncertain. The CDR3 has 15 amino acids. Trimming took off 0 bases at V and 8 bases at J, with 16 bases between the two ends. Germline V gives CDR1 SNHLY, CDR2 FYNNEI. The CDR3 sequence is CASSEALGLIDGYTF. The CDR3 DNA reads as TGTGCCAGCAGTGAAGCGCTAGGCCTGATTGACGGCTACACCTTC.

The chain combines TRBV19 with TRBJ2-1; D is perhaps TRBD1 (5 bases). Germline loops: CDR1 LNHDA, CDR2 SQIVND (reference sequence). The CDR3 is made up of 15 amino acids. Trimming left V 7 bases short and J 2 bases short, with 15 bases between. In nucleotides, the CDR3 is TGTGCCAGTACCCTGGGGCATACTCCCTACAATGAGCAGTTCTTC. It is translated as CASTLGHTPYNEQFF.

This clone was counted only a few times. The rearrangement joins TRBV5-4 to TRBJ1-2; 7 bases align to TRBD1. The germline gives CDR1 SGHNT, CDR2 YYREEE (reference sequence). Unmatched junction bases numbered 9, after V lost 3 bases and J lost 4 bases. The CDR3 spans 15 residues. The CDR3, as DNA: TGTGCCAGCAGCTCGTCGGGACAGACCATCTATGGCTACACCTTC. Protein sequence: CASSSSGQTIYGYTF.

The rearrangement joins TRBV5-1 to TRBJ2-3; D possibly corresponds to TRBD1 (5 bases). Germline lookup yields CDR1 SGHRS and CDR2 YFSETQ. Trimming took 2 bases from V and 5 from J, leaving 12 bases between them. This CDR3 comprises 14 residues. The CDR3 spells CASSLGQGRDTQYF. CDR3 nucleotides: TGCGCCAGCAGCTTAGGTCAGGGAAGAGATACGCAGTATTTT.

V usage is TRBV4-2 and J usage is TRBJ1-1; D unclear. V lost 1 base and J lost 2, with 11 bases in between. The CDR3 extends over 15 amino acids. Germline lookup yields CDR1 LGHNA and CDR2 YNFKEQ. The DNA for the CDR3 is TGTGCCAGCAGCCAAGGTTACCGGGAAAACACTGAAGCTTTCTTT. Translation gives CASSQGYRENTEAFF.

The chain employs TRBV2 and TRBJ2-7; TRBD2 is a possible D gene (7 bases). The V and J ends lost 6 bases and 2 bases respectively, with 14 bases between them. The CDR3 is 14 amino acids. Germline V lookup: CDR1 SNHLY, CDR2 FYNNEI. Here the CDR3 reads CASRGAGAAYEQYF. In nucleotides, the CDR3 is TGTGCCAGCAGGGGGGCGGGGGCGGCCTACGAGCAGTACTTC.

This clone is labeled as large (0.1 to 1%). This chain connects TRBV5-5 to TRBJ1-1, with D possibly matching TRBD1 (5 bases). CDR1 is SGHKS and CDR2 is YYEKEE in the germline V gene (reference sequence). CDR3 size: 11 residues. V lost 5 bases to trimming and J lost 6 bases, with 8 bases between them. The CDR3 protein is CASRVTAEAFF. In DNA form, the CDR3 reads TGTGCCAGCAGGGTGACAGCTGAAGCTTTCTTT.

The chain recombines TRBV2 with TRBJ1-1, with D possibly TRBD1 on 6 matching bases. Trimming pared 4 bases from V and 1 base from J, leaving 7 bases between. This CDR3 is 13 amino acids long. The germline CDR1 and CDR2 sequences are SNHLY and FYNNEI. This CDR3 is CASSADRNTEAFF. In nucleotides, the CDR3 is TGTGCCAGCAGTGCGGACAGGAACACTGAAGCTTTCTTT.

The chain has TRBV5-1 and TRBJ1-1; a possible D gene is TRBD1 (5 bases). CDR1 and CDR2 from the germline V gene are SGHRS and YFSETQ. Trimming pared 7 bases from V and 3 bases from J, leaving 10 bases between. The CDR3 runs 12 residues. The CDR3 here is CASSDTHTEAFF. The CDR3 DNA follows: TGCGCCAGCTCGGACACTCACACTGAAGCTTTCTTT.

DNA of the CDR3: TGCGCCAGCAGAAAATCCCGGGACAGCGGATACAATGAGCAGTTCTTC. Amino acids: CASRKSRDSGYNEQFF. The chain uses TRBV10-1 and TRBJ2-1; 7 bases fit TRBD1. The CDR3 loop spans 16 amino acids. V shed 6 bases, J shed 4 bases, and the junction held 12 bases outside the gene matches. The germline V gene encodes CDR1 WNHNN and CDR2 SYGVQD (reference sequence).

The V call is TRBV4-1, the J call TRBJ2-3; D might be TRBD1 (6 bases). Trimming took 2 bases from V and 2 from J, leaving 14 bases between them. The germline CDR1 and CDR2 sequences are MGHRA and YSYEKL. This CDR3 spans 16 amino acids. In DNA, the CDR3 is TGCGCCAGCAGCCAAACTCTTGGACAGTACACAGATACGCAGTATTTT. It codes for CASSQTLGQYTDTQYF.

CDR3 region: CASNEGVSAAFF. CDR3 DNA: TGTGCCAGCAACGAAGGGGTTTCTGCAGCTTTCTTT. The chain carries TRBV6-1 and TRBJ1-1; perhaps TRBD1 as D (5 bases). CDR3 length: 12 residues. CDR1 and CDR2 (germline): MNHNS, SASEGT. Trimming took 7 bases from V and 10 from J, leaving 16 bases between them.

The CDR3 DNA reads TGCGCCAGCAGCCCCGTGAGCTCTGGAAACACCATATATTTT. Translating gives CASSPVSSGNTIYF. This chain uses TRBV5-1 with TRBJ1-3; D unclear. Trimming removed 4 bases from V and 0 bases from J, with 8 bases in between. From germline, CDR1 is SGHRS and CDR2 YFSETQ. There are 14 residues in the CDR3.

This chain connects TRBV10-3 to TRBJ2-3, with TRBD2 identical over 9 bases. The CDR3 spans 14 residues. The junction had 9 bases not matched to a gene; V was cut back by 10 bases and J by 4 bases. Germline V gene data show CDR1 as ENHRY and CDR2 as SYGVKD. CDR3 in DNA: TGTGCCACCCTGGGGCGGGGGGGTCCAGATACGCAGTATTTT. Its translation is CATLGRGGPDTQYF.

V gene TRBV5-1 combines with J gene TRBJ2-2; D might be TRBD2 (7 bases). The ends were cut back, 1 base at V and 2 bases at J, with 12 bases in the middle. CDR3 length equals 16 residues. Germline V gene sequence: CDR1 SGHRS, CDR2 YFSETQ. The CDR3: CASSLKRGGNTGELFF. The CDR3 coding sequence is TGCGCCAGCAGCTTGAAGAGGGGGGGAAACACCGGGGAGCTGTTTTTT.

CDR3 protein: CASSQEPGIVDNSPLHF. For the CDR3, the DNA is TGCGCCAGCAGCCAAGAACCAGGGATAGTCGATAATTCACCCCTCCACTTT. The rearrangement joins TRBV4-1 to TRBJ1-6, with D maybe TRBD1 (5 bases). Germline assignment: CDR1 MGHRA and CDR2 YSYEKL. V was shortened by 0 bases and J by 5 bases, with 14 bases between the two germline ends. This CDR3 is built from 17 residues.

The chain is built from TRBV19 and TRBJ2-1; 10 bases are a match to TRBD2. Germline V CDR1 and CDR2: LNHDA, SQIVND (reference sequence). The CDR3 has 17 amino acids. The V gene end was trimmed by 3 bases and the J gene end by 4 bases; junction bases not matched to a gene: 9. CDR3 region: CASSIWPPLAGYNEQFF. The DNA of the CDR3 is TGTGCCAGTAGTATCTGGCCCCCACTAGCGGGATACAATGAGCAGTTCTTC.

The chain employs TRBV2 and TRBJ1-2, with 10 bases that match TRBD1. This CDR3 has 16 amino acids. The V segment lost 5 bases and the J segment 6 bases; nucleotides outside the gene matches: 12. The germline gives CDR1 SNHLY, CDR2 FYNNEI. Written as DNA, the CDR3 is TGTGCCAGCAGTCTAAGAGGGACAGGGGTGGGGGATGGCTACACCTTC. Translation: CASSLRGTGVGDGYTF.

The chain employs TRBV5-1 and TRBJ2-1; the D gene is possibly TRBD2 (6 bases). Germline V gene sequence: CDR1 SGHRS, CDR2 YFSETQ. CDR3 size: 16 residues. V was trimmed by 0 bases and J by 4 bases, leaving 14 bases between them. Written as DNA, the CDR3 is TGCGCCAGCAGCTTGGCCCCCGGGGGAGCTTACAATGAGCAGTTCTTC. Amino acid sequence: CASSLAPGGAYNEQFF.

The chain combines TRBV30 with TRBJ1-5, with no clear D. V was pared by 0 bases and J by 4 bases, with 7 bases between. The CDR3 is 13 residues long. Germline CDR1 reads GTSNPN; CDR2 reads SVGIG (reference sequence). DNA of the CDR3: TGTGCCTGGAGTGTTGAGGGAAATCAGCCCCAGCATTTT. It yields the protein CAWSVEGNQPQHF.

This chain connects TRBV2 to TRBJ1-5; D perhaps matches TRBD1 (5 bases). V lost 2 bases and J lost 7, with 12 bases in between. The CDR3 has 14 amino acids. Germline V gene data show CDR1 as SNHLY and CDR2 as FYNNEI. CDR3 in amino acids: CASSESGGVQPQHF. The CDR3 DNA is TGTGCCAGCAGTGAAAGCGGGGGGGTCCAGCCCCAGCATTTT.

This rearrangement joins TRBV18 to TRBJ1-1; 7 bases line up with TRBD1. The CDR3 runs 15 residues. CDR1 and CDR2 (germline): KGHSH, LQKENI. The V gene end was trimmed by 2 bases and the J gene end by 1 base; junction bases not matched to a gene: 4. This chain's CDR3 is CASSPEGTANTEAFF. The CDR3 DNA reads TGTGCCAGCTCACCAGAGGGGACAGCGAACACTGAAGCTTTCTTT.